Included here is one T cell receptor (beta chain) sequence, with context. Its antigen remains unidentified. Libraries were prepared by immunoSEQ multiplex PCR; TCRdb keeps only in-frame clonotypes and omits some of them. The sample has about 1 million clones; roughly 80% are singletons. The entry originates in a study of shared clonotypes between healthy human individuals. Study-level points and caveats: Sampling covered nothing but blood. Tissue TCR repertoires likely differ from those found in blood.

CDR1 and CDR2 (germline): SGHTA, FQGNSA. J gave up 5 bases and V 5 bases, and 8 bases lay outside the gene matches. The CDR3 has 15 amino acids. The sequence was collected from a man younger than 35 in good health. The material sequenced was memory CD4+ T cells sorted from blood. This sample's subset: CD45RA-negative fraction. The chain uses TRBV7-2 and TRBJ2-5, with TRBD1 identical over 10 bases. CDR3 amino acids: CASSPGTGAVETQYF. DNA of the CDR3: TGTGCCAGCAGCCCAGGGACAGGGGCAGTCGAGACCCAGTACTTC.